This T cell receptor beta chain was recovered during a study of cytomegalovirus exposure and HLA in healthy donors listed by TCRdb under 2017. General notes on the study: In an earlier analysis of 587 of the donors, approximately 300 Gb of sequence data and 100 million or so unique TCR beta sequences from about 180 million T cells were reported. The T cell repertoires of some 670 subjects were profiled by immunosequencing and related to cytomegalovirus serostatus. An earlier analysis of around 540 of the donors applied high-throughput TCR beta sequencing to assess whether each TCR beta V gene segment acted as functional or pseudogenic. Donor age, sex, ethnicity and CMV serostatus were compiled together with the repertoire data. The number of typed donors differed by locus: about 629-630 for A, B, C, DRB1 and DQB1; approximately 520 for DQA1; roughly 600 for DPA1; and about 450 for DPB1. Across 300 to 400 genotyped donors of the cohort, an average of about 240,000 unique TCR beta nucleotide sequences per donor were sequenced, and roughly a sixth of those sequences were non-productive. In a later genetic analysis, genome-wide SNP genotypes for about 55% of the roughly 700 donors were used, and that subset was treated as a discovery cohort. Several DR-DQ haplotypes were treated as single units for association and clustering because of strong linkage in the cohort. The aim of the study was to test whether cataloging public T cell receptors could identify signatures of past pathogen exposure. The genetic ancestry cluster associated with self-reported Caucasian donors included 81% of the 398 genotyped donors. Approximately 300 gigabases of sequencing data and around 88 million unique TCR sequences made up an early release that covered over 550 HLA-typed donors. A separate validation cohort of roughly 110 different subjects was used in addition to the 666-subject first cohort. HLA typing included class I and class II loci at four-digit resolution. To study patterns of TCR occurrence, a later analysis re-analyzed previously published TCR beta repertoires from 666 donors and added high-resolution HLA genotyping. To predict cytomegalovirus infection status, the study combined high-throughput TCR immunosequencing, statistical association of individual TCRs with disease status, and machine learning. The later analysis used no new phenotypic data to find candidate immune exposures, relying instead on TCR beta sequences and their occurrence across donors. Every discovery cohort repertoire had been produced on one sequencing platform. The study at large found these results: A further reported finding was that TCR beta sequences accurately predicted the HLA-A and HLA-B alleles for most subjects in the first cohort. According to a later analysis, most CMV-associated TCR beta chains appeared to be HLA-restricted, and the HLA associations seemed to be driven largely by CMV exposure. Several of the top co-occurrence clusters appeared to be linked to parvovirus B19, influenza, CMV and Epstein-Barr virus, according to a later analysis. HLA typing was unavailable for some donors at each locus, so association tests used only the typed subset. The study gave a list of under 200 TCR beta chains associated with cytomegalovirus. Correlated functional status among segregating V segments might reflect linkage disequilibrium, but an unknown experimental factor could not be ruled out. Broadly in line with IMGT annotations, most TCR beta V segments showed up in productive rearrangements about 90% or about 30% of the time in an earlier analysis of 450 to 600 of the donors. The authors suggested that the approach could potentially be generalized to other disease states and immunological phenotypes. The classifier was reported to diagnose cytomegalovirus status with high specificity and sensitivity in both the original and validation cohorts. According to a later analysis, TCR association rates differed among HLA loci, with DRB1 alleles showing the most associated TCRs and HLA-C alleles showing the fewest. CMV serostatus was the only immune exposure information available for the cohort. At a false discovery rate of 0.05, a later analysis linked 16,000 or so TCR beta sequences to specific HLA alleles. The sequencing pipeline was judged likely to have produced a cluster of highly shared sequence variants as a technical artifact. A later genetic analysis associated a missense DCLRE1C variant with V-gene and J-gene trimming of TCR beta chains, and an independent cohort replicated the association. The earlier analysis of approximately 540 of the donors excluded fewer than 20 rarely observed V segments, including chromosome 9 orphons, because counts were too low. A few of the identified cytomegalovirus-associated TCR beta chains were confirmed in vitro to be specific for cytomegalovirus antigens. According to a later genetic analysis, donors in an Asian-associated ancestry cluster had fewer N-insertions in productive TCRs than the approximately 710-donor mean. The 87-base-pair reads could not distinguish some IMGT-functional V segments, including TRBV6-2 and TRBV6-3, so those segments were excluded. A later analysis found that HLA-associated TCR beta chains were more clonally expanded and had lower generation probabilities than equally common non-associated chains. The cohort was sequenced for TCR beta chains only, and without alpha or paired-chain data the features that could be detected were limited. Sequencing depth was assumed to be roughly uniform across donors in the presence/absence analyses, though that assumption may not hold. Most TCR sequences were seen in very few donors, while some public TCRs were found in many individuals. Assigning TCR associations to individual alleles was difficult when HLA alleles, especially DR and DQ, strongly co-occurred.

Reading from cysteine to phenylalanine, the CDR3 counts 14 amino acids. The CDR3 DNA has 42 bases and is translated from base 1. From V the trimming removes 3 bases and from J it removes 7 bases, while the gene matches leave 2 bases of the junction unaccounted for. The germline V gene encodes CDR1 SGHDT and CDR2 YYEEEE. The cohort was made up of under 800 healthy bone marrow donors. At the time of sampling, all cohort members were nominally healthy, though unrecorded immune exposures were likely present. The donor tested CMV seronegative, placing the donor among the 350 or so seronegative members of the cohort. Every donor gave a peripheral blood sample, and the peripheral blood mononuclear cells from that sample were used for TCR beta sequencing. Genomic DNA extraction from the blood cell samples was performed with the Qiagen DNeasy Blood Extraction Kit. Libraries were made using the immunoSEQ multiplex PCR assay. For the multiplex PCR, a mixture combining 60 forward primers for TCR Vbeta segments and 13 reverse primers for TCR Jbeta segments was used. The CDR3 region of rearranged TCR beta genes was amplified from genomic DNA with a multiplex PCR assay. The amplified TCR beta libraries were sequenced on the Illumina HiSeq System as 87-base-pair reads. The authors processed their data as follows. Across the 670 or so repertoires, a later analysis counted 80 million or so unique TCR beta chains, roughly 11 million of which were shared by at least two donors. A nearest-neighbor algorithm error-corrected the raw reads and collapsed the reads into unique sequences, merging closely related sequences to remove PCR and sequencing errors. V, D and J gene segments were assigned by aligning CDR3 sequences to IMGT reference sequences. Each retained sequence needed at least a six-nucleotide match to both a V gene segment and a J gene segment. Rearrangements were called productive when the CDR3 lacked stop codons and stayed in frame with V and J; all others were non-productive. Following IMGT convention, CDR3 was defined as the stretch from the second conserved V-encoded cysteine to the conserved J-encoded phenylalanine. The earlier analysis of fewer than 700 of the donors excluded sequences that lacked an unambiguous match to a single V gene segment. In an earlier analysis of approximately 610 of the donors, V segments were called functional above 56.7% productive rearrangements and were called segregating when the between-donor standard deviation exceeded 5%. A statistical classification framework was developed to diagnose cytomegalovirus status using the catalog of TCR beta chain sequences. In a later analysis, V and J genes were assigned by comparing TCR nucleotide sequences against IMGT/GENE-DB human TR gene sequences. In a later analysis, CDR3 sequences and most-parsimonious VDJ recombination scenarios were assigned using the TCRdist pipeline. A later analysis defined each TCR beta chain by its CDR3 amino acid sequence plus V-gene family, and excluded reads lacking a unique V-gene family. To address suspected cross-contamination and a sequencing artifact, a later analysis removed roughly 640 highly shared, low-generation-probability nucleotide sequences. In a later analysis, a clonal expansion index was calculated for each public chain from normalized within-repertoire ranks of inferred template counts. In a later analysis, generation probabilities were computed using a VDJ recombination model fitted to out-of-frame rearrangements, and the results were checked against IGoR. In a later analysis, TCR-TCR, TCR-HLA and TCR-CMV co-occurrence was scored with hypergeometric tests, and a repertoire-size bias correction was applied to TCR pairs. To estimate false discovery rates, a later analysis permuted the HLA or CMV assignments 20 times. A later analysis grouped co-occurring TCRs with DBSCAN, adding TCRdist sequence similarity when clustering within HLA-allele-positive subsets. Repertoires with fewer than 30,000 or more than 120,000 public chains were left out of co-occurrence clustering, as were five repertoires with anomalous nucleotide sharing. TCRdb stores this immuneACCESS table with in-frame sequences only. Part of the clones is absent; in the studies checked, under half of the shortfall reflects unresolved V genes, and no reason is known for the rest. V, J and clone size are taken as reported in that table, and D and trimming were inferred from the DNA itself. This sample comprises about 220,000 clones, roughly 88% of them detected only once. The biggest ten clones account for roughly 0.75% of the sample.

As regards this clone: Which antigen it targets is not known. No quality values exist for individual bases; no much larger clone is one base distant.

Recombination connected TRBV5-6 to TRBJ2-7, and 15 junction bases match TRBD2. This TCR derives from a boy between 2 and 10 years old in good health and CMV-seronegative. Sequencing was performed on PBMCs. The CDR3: CASSSGLAGGEQYF. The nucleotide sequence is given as TGTGCCAGCAGCTCGGGACTAGCGGGAGGTGAGCAGTACTTC.